These T cell receptor beta chains were read from a single sample in a study of blood T cell repertoires in COVID-19. The method was immunoSEQ multiplex PCR; TCRdb's version includes in-frame clones alone and lacks a portion of them. The profile shows 150,000 to 200,000 clones, just over 85% of them singletons. Sequenced input: peripheral blood. Receptors were obtained from a man in his fifties or sixties with active or convalescent COVID-19. The CDR3 runs from the conserved cysteine through the conserved F or W. D genes are given only for firm matches.

>TRBV18|-|TRBJ1-2
CASSRLQNYGYTF
>TRBV10-3|-|TRBJ1-2
CAISESGDGYTF
>TRBV23-1|-|TRBJ1-1
CASSGEGHFTEAFF
>TRBV19|TRBD1|TRBJ2-1
CASSRTGTTYNEQFF
>TRBV7-9|-|TRBJ1-1
CASFQWEGVNTEAFF
>TRBV11-2|-|TRBJ1-2
CASSLARTAVYGYTF
>TRBV6-6|-|TRBJ1-6
CASRYQGSSPLHF
>TRBV19|-|TRBJ1-5
CASSIRPGVRSNQPQHF
>TRBV10-1|-|TRBJ1-6
CASSGGFDSPLHF
>TRBV5-1|-|TRBJ2-7
CASSLRTGTYEQYF
>TRBV7-9|TRBD1|TRBJ1-2
CASLRTGGDYGYTF
>TRBV27|-|TRBJ2-3
CASRGSATDTQYF
>TRBV5-6|-|TRBJ2-7
CASSLASTTYEQYF
>TRBV14|TRBD1|TRBJ2-5
CASSPRLGGRETQYF
>TRBV6-2/TRBV6-3|TRBD1|TRBJ1-5
CASSLTGERPQHF
>TRBV4-3|-|TRBJ2-7
CASSQDRFPTTYEQYF
>TRBV6-2/TRBV6-3|TRBD1|TRBJ1-5
CASSFGQGLQPQHF
>TRBV12-3/TRBV12-4|-|TRBJ1-1
CASRGATEAFF
>TRBV21-1|-|TRBJ1-5
CASMPWGGAYSNQPQHF
>TRBV7-6|TRBD1|TRBJ1-1
CASSYTGTGGTEAFF
>TRBV11-2|TRBD1|TRBJ2-5
CASSLELGQGEETQYF
>TRBV19|TRBD2|TRBJ2-2
CASSVGLERYGELFF
>TRBV30|TRBD1|TRBJ2-3
CAWSVPGQGWDTQYF
>TRBV6-5|TRBD1|TRBJ1-2
CASSYSATGVAGYTF
>TRBV28|-|TRBJ1-3
CASSTGTTGNTIYF
>TRBV5-4|-|TRBJ1-5
CASSLEGVNQPQHF